Each of the 8 T cell receptor beta chains below was sequenced from the same sample in a study of brain T cells in children with intractable seizures. The assay was immunoSEQ multiplex PCR, and TCRdb's table has in-frame clones only and misses some. The sample lists approximately 77,000 clones, approximately 94% occurring once. This specimen was peripheral blood, taken at surgery. All receptors come from a boy younger than two with tuberous sclerosis and intractable seizures.

The chain recombines TRBV5-5 with TRBJ2-3, with 7 bases identical to TRBD2. CDR1 is SGHKS and CDR2 is YYEKEE in the germline V gene (reference sequence). The CDR3 totals 14 residues. With V trimmed by 6 bases and J by 5 bases, 9 bases remained unmatched. CDR3 sequence (DNA): TGTGCCAGCACCCGAGGGGTAGCGGGAGATACGCAGTATTTT. This codes for CASTRGVAGDTQYF.

This chain joins TRBV10-3 and TRBJ1-1; perhaps TRBD1 as D (6 bases). Trimming took 7 bases from V and 2 from J, leaving 17 bases between them. The CDR3 has 15 residues. Germline assignment: CDR1 ENHRY and CDR2 SYGVKD. CDR3 nucleotide sequence: TGTGCCATCATCGGGGGGCCAAACGGAAACACTGAAGCTTTCTTT. Amino acid sequence: CAIIGGPNGNTEAFF.

The chain links TRBV5-4 to TRBJ2-5, with D uncertain. CDR1 is SGHNT and CDR2 is YYREEE in the germline V gene (reference sequence). The CDR3 is 12 residues long. The V gene lost 1 base and the J gene lost 2 bases, with 3 bases spanning the gap. CDR3 in DNA: TGTGCCAGCAGCTTGCGGCAAGAGACCCAGTACTTC. This encodes CASSLRQETQYF.

This rearrangement joins TRBV6-5 to TRBJ2-1, with 7 bases identical to TRBD1. Germline assignment: CDR1 MNHEY and CDR2 SVGAGI. The CDR3 has 16 amino acids. V gave up 0 bases and J gave up 2 bases; unmatched junction bases: 4. CDR3 region: CASSYSLGTAYNEQFF. CDR3 in DNA: TGTGCCAGCAGTTACTCGTTAGGGACAGCCTACAATGAGCAGTTCTTC.

The chain uses TRBV9 and TRBJ2-3; 7 nucleotides agree with TRBD2. The ends lost 0 bases at V and 0 bases at J; junction bases unmatched: 1. The CDR3 has 15 residues. From germline, CDR1 is SGDLS and CDR2 YYNGEE. CDR3 residues: CASSVGGGSTDTQYF. CDR3 nucleotide sequence: TGTGCCAGCAGCGTAGGCGGGGGAAGCACAGATACGCAGTATTTT.

The V call is TRBV25-1, the J call TRBJ2-2; D might be TRBD1 (5 bases). From germline, CDR1 is MGHDK and CDR2 SYGVNS. The germline V and J ends were trimmed by 8 bases and 8 bases, with 9 bases remaining between them. The CDR3 extends over 11 amino acids. CDR3 sequence reads: CASRRTGELFF. In DNA, the CDR3 is TGTGCCAGCCGGCGGACAGGGGAGCTGTTTTTT. Using reference TRBV25-1 and TRBJ2-2 for the parts outside the CDR3, the full variable domain is EADIYQTPRYLVIGTGKKITLECSQTMGHDKMYWYQQDPGMELHLIHYSYGVNSTEKGDLSSESTVSRIRTEHFPLTLESARPSHTSQYLCASRRTGELFFGEGSRLTVL.

The chain uses TRBV27 and TRBJ2-1; 12 bases map to TRBD2. Germline CDR1 and CDR2: MNHEY and SMNVEV (reference sequence). The CDR3 sequence is 14 residues long. The V segment lost 7 bases and the J segment 7 bases; nucleotides outside the gene matches: 5. CDR3 residues: CASTSGRAFNEQFF. CDR3 DNA: TGTGCCAGCACTAGCGGGAGGGCCTTTAATGAGCAGTTCTTC.

The rearrangement joins TRBV5-1 to TRBJ1-6; 8 nucleotides match TRBD1. The CDR3 has 14 residues. In germline, CDR1 is SGHRS, CDR2 YFSETQ. The J segment lost 7 bases and the V segment lost 9 bases, leaving 9 bases of the junction unmatched. CDR3 nucleotides: TGCGCCACTAGGGCGGGACAGGCGAATTCACCCCTCCACTTT. Residues: CATRAGQANSPLHF. Complete variable domain (other parts from reference TRBV5-1 and TRBJ1-6): KAGVTQTPRYLIKTRGQQVTLSCSPISGHRSVSWYQQTPGQGLQFLFEYFSETQRNKGNFPGRFSGRQFSNSRSEMNVSTLELGDSALYLCATRAGQANSPLHFGNGTRLTVT.